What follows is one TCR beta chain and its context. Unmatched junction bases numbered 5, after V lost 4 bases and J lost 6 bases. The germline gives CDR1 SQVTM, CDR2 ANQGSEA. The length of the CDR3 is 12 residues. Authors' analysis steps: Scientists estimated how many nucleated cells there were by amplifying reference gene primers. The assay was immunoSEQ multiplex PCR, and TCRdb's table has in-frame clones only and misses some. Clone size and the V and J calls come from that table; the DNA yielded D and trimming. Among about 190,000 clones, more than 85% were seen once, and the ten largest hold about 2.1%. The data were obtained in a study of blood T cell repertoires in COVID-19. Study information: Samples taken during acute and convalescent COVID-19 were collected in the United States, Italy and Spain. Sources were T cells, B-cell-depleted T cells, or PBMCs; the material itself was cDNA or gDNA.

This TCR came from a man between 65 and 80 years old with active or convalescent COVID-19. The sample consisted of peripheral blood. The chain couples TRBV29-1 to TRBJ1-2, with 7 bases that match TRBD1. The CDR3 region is CSVGGGGDGYTF. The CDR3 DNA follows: TGCAGCGTTGGAGGGGGCGGGGATGGCTACACCTTC. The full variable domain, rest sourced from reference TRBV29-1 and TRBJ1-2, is SAVISQKPSRDICQRGTSLTIQCQVDSQVTMMFWYRQQPGQSLTLIATANQGSEATYESGFVIDKFPISRPNLTFSTLTVSNMSPEDSSIYLCSVGGGGDGYTFGSGTRLTVV.